This T cell receptor beta chain was found in a study of T-cell reconstitution after alpha-beta-depleted transplantation in children. Overall study findings and caveats: The high TCRbeta diversity at day 60 in some patients came from surviving recipient T cells and thymic progenitors. Expanded clones from the graft, numbering several hundred, reportedly supplied alpha-beta T cells about two months after transplant. T-cell numbers and diversity, one year after transplant, stemmed largely from T cells that were newly produced.

Note on this clonotype: The antigen is unknown. Here the CDR3 omits its conserved ending phenylalanine or tryptophan, so a read error is the likely source.

Trimming removed 5 bases at V and 4 bases at J, with 9 bases between. CDR3 length equals 14 residues. Germline V CDR1 and CDR2: SEHNR, FQNEAQ (reference sequence). Molecular barcoding with unique molecular identifiers was used for the TCRbeta library. TCRdb used MiXCR to reprocess the PCR reads, holding one entry per CDR3 protein. The table lists 700,000 or so distinct CDR3 sequences, over 10% of them singletons. The rearrangement joins TRBV7-9 to TRBJ2-6; D gene unclear. This specimen consisted of PBMCs, obtained before TCRalphabeta/CD19-depleted stem cell transplant. The sequence derives from a girl aged 2 to 10 with congenital amegakaryocytic thrombocytopenia, due to receive a stem cell transplant. The CDR3 DNA reads as TGTGCCAGCAGCACAAGGTCGGGGGCCAACGTCCTGACTCTC. This sequence encodes CASSTRSGANVLTL.